Listed below are T cell receptor beta chains from one sample, sequenced in a study of blood T cell repertoires in COVID-19. TCRdb's copy holds only in-frame clones and misses some; the assay was immunoSEQ multiplex PCR. This table has around 300,000 clones, 88% appearing once. Sequencing was performed on peripheral blood. These receptors were taken from a man between 18 and 35 years old with active or convalescent COVID-19. CDR3s include the opening cysteine and the closing phenylalanine or tryptophan. The order of the fields is D gene, clone size, CDR3 length, J gene, V gene, CDR3 DNA, CDR3 protein. The D gene is left open where the match is weak. Size tells how often a clone was seen (once, few, many) or the class of an expanded clone, and some rows leave it out.

TRBD1	-	16	TRBJ2-7	TRBV7-6	TGTGCCAGCAGCTCCTACTCGACAGGGCTAAACTACGAGCAGTACTTC	CASSSYSTGLNYEQYF
-	-	13	TRBJ2-3	TRBV9	TGTGCCAGCAGCGTAGCTGGCACAGATACGCAGTATTTT	CASSVAGTDTQYF
TRBD1	-	13	TRBJ1-1	TRBV7-7	TGTGCCAGCAGCTTAGTACAGGGGGGTGAAGCTTTCTTT	CASSLVQGGEAFF
-	few	15	TRBJ1-4	TRBV7-8	TGTGCCAGCAGCTTTAACCCCGGGGTAGAAGAAAAACTGTTTTTT	CASSFNPGVEEKLFF
-	-	15	TRBJ2-1	TRBV27	TGTGCCAGCAGTTTAATGGGGCAGCCCTACAATGAGCAGTTCTTC	CASSLMGQPYNEQFF
-	-	14	TRBJ1-2	TRBV3-1/TRBV3-2	TGTGCCAGCAGCCAAGTGGTCAACACGGGTGGCTACACCTTC	CASSQVVNTGGYTF
TRBD2	-	16	TRBJ2-1	TRBV2	TGTGCCAGCAGGGGGAGGGAGAGCAGCTCCTACAATGAGCAGTTCTTC	CASRGRESSSYNEQFF
TRBD1	few	16	TRBJ2-3	TRBV9	TGTGCCAGCAGCGCCGAGACAGGGGGAACGGCAGATACGCAGTATTTT	CASSAETGGTADTQYF
-	-	15	TRBJ1-5	TRBV6-1	TGTGCCAGCAGTGAAGCGATGCGGGCAGATCAGCCCCAGCATTTT	CASSEAMRADQPQHF
-	-	14	TRBJ1-4	TRBV5-4	TGTGCCAGCAGCTTGGGGCAGGGTAGCGGAAAACTGTTTTTT	CASSLGQGSGKLFF
-	-	13	TRBJ1-1	TRBV18	TGTGCCAGCTCCCCCCAGGGGAACACTGAAGCTTTCTTT	CASSPQGNTEAFF
-	-	15	TRBJ2-3	TRBV6-5	TGTGCCAGCAGTTACGGGTTTGGCGGATCAGATACGCAGTATTTT	CASSYGFGGSDTQYF
TRBD1	-	15	TRBJ1-6	TRBV9	TGTGCCAGCAGCGCGACAGGGGGCATCGGCTCACCCCTCCACTTT	CASSATGGIGSPLHF
TRBD1	-	15	TRBJ1-1	TRBV7-8	TGTGCCAGCAGCTTAGTGGGGACAGGGGGCACTGAAGCTTTCTTT	CASSLVGTGGTEAFF
-	-	15	TRBJ2-2	TRBV18	TGTGCCAGCTCACCACTCGTCTCGAGCACCGGGGAGCTGTTTTTT	CASSPLVSSTGELFF
-	-	15	TRBJ2-6	TRBV25-1	TGTGCCAGCAGTAATCGGGGATCTGGGGCCAACGTCCTGACTTTC	CASSNRGSGANVLTF
-	-	14	TRBJ1-4	TRBV5-5	TGTGCCAGCAGCTTGGTACAGGGCTCTGAAAAACTGTTTTTT	CASSLVQGSEKLFF
-	-	14	TRBJ2-7	TRBV7-2	TGTGCCAGCAGCCCCCCGGGGGGCATAGGCGAGCAGTACTTC	CASSPPGGIGEQYF
-	-	14	TRBJ2-7	TRBV19	TGTGCCAGTAGTTCAGGCGGGTTTGCCTACGAGCAGTACTTC	CASSSGGFAYEQYF
-	-	15	TRBJ1-4	TRBV19	TGTGCCAGTGCATCCGAGGCGGGCTATAATGAAAAACTGTTTTTT	CASASEAGYNEKLFF
TRBD2	-	12	TRBJ2-1	TRBV12-3/TRBV12-4	TGTGCCAGCAGTAGCGGGGTTGTGGAGCAGTTCTTC	CASSSGVVEQFF
TRBD2	-	16	TRBJ2-3	TRBV24-1	TGTGCCACCAGTGATCCTAGCGGGGGGGCCGGGGATACGCAGTATTTT	CATSDPSGGAGDTQYF
-	-	14	TRBJ1-1	TRBV3-1/TRBV3-2	TGTGCCAGCAGCCATGAACGGGGGGGCACTGAAGCTTTCTTT	CASSHERGGTEAFF
-	-	13	TRBJ1-2	TRBV2	TGTGCCAGCAGTCTGGACAGAAACTATGGCTACACCTTC	CASSLDRNYGYTF
-	-	15	TRBJ1-2	TRBV7-2	TGTGCCAGCAGTTCCAACAGGGCCTCGGACTATGGCTACACCTTC	CASSSNRASDYGYTF
-	-	12	TRBJ1-5	TRBV5-6	TGTGCCAGCAGCGCTCAGGGAGGGCCCCAGCATTTT	CASSAQGGPQHF
TRBD1	once	15	TRBJ1-6	TRBV13	TGTGCCAGCAGGGTCTCGGGACAGGGAAATTCACCCCTCCACTTT	CASRVSGQGNSPLHF
TRBD2	-	15	TRBJ2-3	TRBV9	TGTGCCAGCAGCGTAACGGGGGGGCCTGCAGATACGCAGTATTTT	CASSVTGGPADTQYF
-	once	16	TRBJ2-3	TRBV7-8	TGTGCCAGCAGCTTAGCGGTCAGGCTCTCCACAGATACGCAGTATTTT	CASSLAVRLSTDTQYF
-	-	15	TRBJ1-1	TRBV11-2	TGTGCCAGCAGCTTAGATTGGTCGGCAGGGTCAGAAGCTTTCTTT	CASSLDWSAGSEAFF
-	-	13	TRBJ1-5	TRBV12-3/TRBV12-4	TGTGCCAGTCACCCAGGATTCAATCAGCCCCAGCATTTT	CASHPGFNQPQHF
-	-	16	TRBJ2-3	TRBV13	TGTGCCAGCAGCTTAGCAGGGTATGCACACACAGATACGCAGTATTTT	CASSLAGYAHTDTQYF